The 30 T cell receptor beta chains below all came from one sample that was sequenced in a study of TIL therapy for anti-PD-1-resistant metastatic lung cancer. Sequencing used immunoSEQ v3. Method: immunoSEQ multiplex PCR; TCRdb's copy keeps in-frame clones and lacks some. The sample carries around 19,000 clones, about four fifths recorded once. Time point specified: pre-treatment sample, taken before nivolumab and TIL therapy. The source was blood, collected at baseline. The receptors were gathered from a person aged 25 to 85 with non-small cell lung cancer.

The chain employs TRBV29-1 and TRBJ1-1, with D perhaps matching TRBD1 (5 bases). The length of the CDR3 is 12 residues. V dropped 5 bases and J dropped 6 bases, with 13 bases sitting between them. The germline V gene has CDR1 SQVTM and CDR2 ANQGSEA. The CDR3 nucleotides read TGCAGCGTTTCGGGGGGGGTCGCTGAAGCTTTCTTT. Amino acids: CSVSGGVAEAFF. The whole variable domain, remainder taken from reference TRBV29-1 and TRBJ1-1, is SAVISQKPSRDICQRGTSLTIQCQVDSQVTMMFWYRQQPGQSLTLIATANQGSEATYESGFVIDKFPISRPNLTFSTLTVSNMSPEDSSIYLCSVSGGVAEAFFGQGTRLTVV.

The V call is TRBV4-1, the J call TRBJ2-5; D gene unclear. CDR1 is MGHRA, CDR2 YSYEKL, per germline. There are 13 residues in the CDR3. V was trimmed by 5 bases and J by 5 bases, leaving 12 bases between them. In DNA, the CDR3 is TGCGCCAGCAGCTGGCTGGGTGTTGAGACCCAGTACTTC. As protein: CASSWLGVETQYF.

DNA of the CDR3: TGTGCCAGCAGCCCACCGACATCTGATCGGGAAAAACTGTTTTTT. Protein sequence: CASSPPTSDREKLFF. The chain employs TRBV7-9 and TRBJ1-4; D gene ambiguous. The CDR3 covers 15 residues. CDR1 is SEHNR and CDR2 is FQNEAQ in the germline V gene (reference sequence). V lost 5 bases to trimming and J lost 8 bases, with 18 bases between them.

The chain employs TRBV15 and TRBJ2-1, with D unclear. V lost 0 bases, J lost 4 bases, and 13 bases lay in between. Germline V gives CDR1 LNHNV, CDR2 YYDKDF (reference sequence). The CDR3 is 16 residues long. The CDR3, as DNA: TGTGCCACCAGCAGAGATGTCGGACGGAGTTACAATGAGCAGTTCTTC. Amino acids: CATSRDVGRSYNEQFF.

The V gene is TRBV6-6, the J gene TRBJ1-3; D not certain. The germline V gene encodes CDR1 MNHNY and CDR2 SVGAGI (reference sequence). There are 14 residues in the CDR3. V was cut by 6 bases and J by 0 bases, with 9 bases left in between. Written as DNA, the CDR3 is TGTGCCAGCAGGCCTTCGAGCTCTGGAAACACCATATATTTT. This encodes CASRPSSSGNTIYF.

This chain connects TRBV6-6 to TRBJ2-2, with 12 nucleotides matching TRBD2. Germline lookup yields CDR1 MNHNY and CDR2 SVGAGI (reference sequence). The CDR3 is 14 residues long. V shed 11 bases and J 5 bases; nucleotides not matched to a gene: 6. The CDR3 is CAAETSGRTGELFF. The CDR3 DNA follows: TGTGCCGCTGAGACTAGCGGGAGAACCGGGGAGCTGTTTTTT.

The J gene is TRBJ1-2, the V gene TRBV27; D gene uncertain. Trimming stripped 2 bases from V and 0 bases from J, with 4 bases between. This CDR3 contains 13 residues. Germline CDR1 is MNHEY and CDR2 is SMNVEV (reference sequence). CDR3 residues: CASSLRANYGYTF. DNA of the CDR3: TGTGCCAGCAGTTTAAGAGCTAACTATGGCTACACCTTC.

The rearrangement joins TRBV18 to TRBJ1-2; D gene unclear. CDR1 is KGHSH, CDR2 LQKENI, per germline. V lost 7 bases and J 8 bases, leaving 20 bases between the germline ends. The length of the CDR3 is 14 residues. CDR3 amino acids: CASFKGGVFWGYTF. In DNA, the CDR3 is TGTGCCAGCTTCAAAGGCGGAGTCTTCTGGGGCTACACCTTC.

This chain uses TRBV28 with TRBJ1-2, with a tentative D call TRBD1 (6 bases). This CDR3 contains 12 residues. Germline V lookup: CDR1 MDHEN, CDR2 SYDVKM. V gave up 5 bases and J gave up 5 bases, with 9 bases separating them. DNA for the CDR3: TGTGCCAGCAGTGCAACAGGGTATGGCTACACCTTC. Translation gives CASSATGYGYTF.

DNA of the CDR3: TGTGCCAGCAGTTCTTCCTACGAGCAGTACTTC. It yields the protein CASSSSYEQYF. J is TRBJ2-7 and V is TRBV28; D not resolved. The CDR3 length is 11 residues. V was cut by 4 bases and J by 1 base, with 2 bases left in between. Germline CDR1 is MDHEN and CDR2 is SYDVKM.

The chain carries TRBV7-2 and TRBJ2-1, with 10 bases lining up with TRBD2. The CDR3 totals 15 residues. The junction had 7 bases not matched to a gene; V was cut back by 2 bases and J by 9 bases. CDR1 is SGHTA and CDR2 is FQGNSA in the germline V gene. Here the CDR3 DNA reads TGTGCCAGCAGCTTACTAGCGGGGGAGTCCGGTGAGCAGTTCTTC. Protein: CASSLLAGESGEQFF.

The genes are TRBV29-1 and TRBJ2-2; maybe TRBD1 (6 bases). CDR1 and CDR2 (germline): SQVTM, ANQGSEA. With 6 bases removed from V and 2 bases from J, the gap between germline ends came to 13 bases. The CDR3 sequence is 14 residues long. This CDR3 is CSVARQDNTGELFF. The CDR3 region has the DNA TGCAGCGTAGCTAGACAGGACAACACCGGGGAGCTGTTTTTT.

The genes are TRBV14 and TRBJ2-2; maybe TRBD1 (5 bases). Germline assignment: CDR1 SGHDN and CDR2 FVKESK. The CDR3 is 15 amino acids. V lost 4 bases to trimming and J lost 3 bases, with 12 bases between them. The CDR3 DNA sequence: TGTGCCAGCAGCCCAAGGGGCCCTGACACCGGGGAGCTGTTTTTT. It encodes CASSPRGPDTGELFF. The complete variable domain, with remaining parts taken from reference TRBV14 and TRBJ2-2, reads EAGVTQFPSHSVIEKGQTVTLRCDPISGHDNLYWYRRVMGKEIKFLLHFVKESKQDESGMPNNRFLAERTGGTYSTLKVQPAELEDSGVYFCASSPRGPDTGELFFGEGSRLTVL.

This chain links TRBV5-1 with TRBJ2-4; 10 nucleotides match TRBD2. V shed 4 bases and J 1 base; nucleotides not matched to a gene: 5. CDR1 is SGHRS and CDR2 is YFSETQ in the germline V gene. This CDR3 has 16 residues. CDR3 loop: CASSPQRGGAKNIQYF. CDR3 bases: TGCGCCAGCAGCCCCCAGCGGGGGGGGGCCAAAAACATTCAGTACTTC.

CDR3 loop: CASSPDGGVRETQYF. CDR3 DNA sequence: TGTGCCAGCAGCCCAGACGGGGGGGTGCGAGAGACCCAGTACTTC. This chain connects TRBV7-2 to TRBJ2-5; 8 bases fit TRBD2. Germline loops: CDR1 SGHTA, CDR2 FQGNSA. J gave up 4 bases and V 5 bases, and 9 bases lay outside the gene matches. The CDR3 has 15 residues.

V and J are TRBV11-2 and TRBJ2-1; tentatively, D is TRBD1 (6 bases). The ends were cut back, 1 base at V and 6 bases at J, with 13 bases in the middle. This CDR3 comprises 15 residues. CDR1 is SGHAT, CDR2 FQNNGV, per germline. The CDR3 is CASSLGSTGLNEQFF. Written as DNA, the CDR3 is TGTGCCAGCAGCTTAGGTTCGACAGGCCTCAATGAGCAGTTCTTC. The full variable domain, completed using reference TRBV11-2 and TRBJ2-1, is EAGVAQSPRYKIIEKRQSVAFWCNPISGHATLYWYQQILGQGPKLLIQFQNNGVVDDSQLPKDRFSAERLKGVDSTLKIQPAKLEDSAVYLCASSLGSTGLNEQFFGPGTRLTVL.

The chain joins TRBV7-2 to TRBJ2-5; TRBD2 aligns across 9 bases. Germline CDR1 SGHTA, CDR2 FQGNSA. J gave up 5 bases and V 5 bases, and 6 bases lay outside the gene matches. This CDR3 spans 14 amino acids. CDR3 protein: CASSPRLAAETQYF. CDR3 bases: TGTGCCAGCAGCCCAAGACTAGCGGCCGAGACCCAGTACTTC.

This chain links TRBV6-5 with TRBJ1-2, with D maybe TRBD1 (6 bases). The CDR3 has 14 residues. V shed 2 bases and J shed 6 bases, with 13 bases lying between them. From germline, CDR1 is MNHEY and CDR2 SVGAGI. The CDR3 DNA follows: TGTGCCAGCAGTTACGATCCAGGGGTCAATGGCTACACCTTC. Its protein product is CASSYDPGVNGYTF.

This clone has a handful of counts. This sequence joins TRBV7-9 and TRBJ2-1; 10 bases fit TRBD1. V dropped 3 bases and J dropped 6; count of bases not matched to a gene: 2. The CDR3 is made up of 14 amino acids. CDR1 and CDR2 from the germline V gene are SEHNR and FQNEAQ (reference sequence). CDR3 in amino acids: CASSFGTGANEQFF. The CDR3 DNA sequence: TGTGCCAGCAGCTTTGGGACAGGGGCCAATGAGCAGTTCTTC.

The V and J genes are TRBV19 and TRBJ2-6, with 7 bases matching TRBD1. The trim removed 5 bases at V and 4 bases at J, leaving 5 bases unmatched. The CDR3 spans 15 residues. Germline V lookup: CDR1 LNHDA, CDR2 SQIVND (reference sequence). CDR3: CASSFDRAGANVLTF. CDR3 in DNA: TGTGCCAGTAGTTTTGACAGGGCCGGGGCCAACGTCCTGACTTTC.

The chain couples TRBV5-1 to TRBJ2-4, with 8 nucleotides matching TRBD2. Unmatched junction bases numbered 10, after V lost 4 bases and J lost 7 bases. Germline-derived CDR1 and CDR2 are SGHRS and YFSETQ. The CDR3 extends over 15 amino acids. The CDR3 protein is CASSPVGGGPNIQYF. The CDR3 DNA reads TGCGCCAGCAGCCCCGTGGGCGGGGGGCCCAACATTCAGTACTTC.

The V gene is TRBV7-2, the J gene TRBJ1-3; D not certain. The germline V gene has CDR1 SGHTA and CDR2 FQGNSA. V dropped 11 bases and J dropped 2 bases, with 19 bases sitting between them. CDR3 size: 15 residues. The CDR3 DNA reads as TGTGCCGTCAAGCCAACGGGAAAGGCTGGAAACACCATATATTTT. This translates into CAVKPTGKAGNTIYF.

The chain couples TRBV21-1 to TRBJ2-7; TRBD2, the table's D call, was not compared with the DNA. TRBV21-1 is flagged as a pseudogene. The length of the CDR3 is 15 residues. As DNA, the CDR3 is TGTGCCAGCAGCACCCGACTGTTCCCCAACCACGAGCAGTACTTC. This sequence encodes CASSTRLFPNHEQYF.

This rearrangement joins TRBV5-8 to TRBJ1-1; a possible D gene is TRBD1 (6 bases). Germline V gene lookup returns CDR1 SGHTS and CDR2 YDEGEE. Trimming took 3 bases from V and 3 from J, leaving 15 bases between them. The CDR3 length is 15 residues. The CDR3 spells CASSSGTAGDTEAFF. The DNA for the CDR3 is TGTGCCAGCAGCTCCGGGACCGCAGGGGACACTGAAGCTTTCTTT.

The gene calls are TRBV5-1 and TRBJ2-5; D is unclear. The DNA end is a closer match to TRBJ2-7, so the J assignment may be wrong. CDR1 and CDR2 (germline): SGHRS, YFSETQ. The CDR3 runs 12 residues. In DNA, the CDR3 is TGCGCCAGCAGCTTGGGGGCCTACGAGCAGTACTTC. This encodes CASSLGAYEQYF.

The chain combines TRBV14 with TRBJ2-5; D might be TRBD1 (5 bases). The CDR3 is 14 amino acids. Deletions cut 6 bases from V and 5 bases from J, with 16 bases between. From germline, CDR1 is SGHDN and CDR2 FVKESK. The CDR3: CASSAGARSETQYF. The CDR3 DNA is TGTGCCAGCAGTGCTGGGGCACGGAGTGAGACCCAGTACTTC. The whole variable domain, remainder taken from reference TRBV14 and TRBJ2-5, is EAGVTQFPSHSVIEKGQTVTLRCDPISGHDNLYWYRRVMGKEIKFLLHFVKESKQDESGMPNNRFLAERTGGTYSTLKVQPAELEDSGVYFCASSAGARSETQYFGPGTRLLVL.

This clone was recorded only once. The rearrangement links TRBV12-2 to TRBJ1-1. TRBV12-2 is reported as a pseudogene. This CDR3 spans 9 amino acids. CDR3 nucleotide sequence: TGCGGACGATTAAAGGTTGCTTTCTTT. Translation: CGRLKVAFF.

The chain employs TRBV29-1 and TRBJ1-2, with D hard to call. CDR3 size: 13 residues. Germline loops: CDR1 SQVTM, CDR2 ANQGSEA. Trimming took 4 bases from V and 0 from J, leaving 9 bases between them. CDR3 protein: CSVVDGTNYGYTF. The CDR3 DNA is TGCAGCGTTGTTGACGGAACTAACTATGGCTACACCTTC.

The J gene is TRBJ2-3, the V gene TRBV7-6, with D unclear. The CDR3 covers 14 residues. Germline V gene lookup returns CDR1 SGHVS and CDR2 FNYEAQ. Trimming left V 5 bases short and J 5 bases short, with 14 bases between. In DNA, the CDR3 is TGTGCCAGCAGCCCCCTCTCCGCACAAGATACGCAGTATTTT. It specifies CASSPLSAQDTQYF.

The V gene is TRBV2, the J gene TRBJ2-1, with 10 nucleotides matching TRBD1. J gave up 9 bases and V 5 bases, and 4 bases lay outside the gene matches. The CDR3 consists of 13 residues. Germline CDR1 SNHLY, CDR2 FYNNEI. The CDR3 nucleotides read TGTGCCAGCAGTCAGACAGGGGGCGTTGAGCAGTTCTTC. Its translation is CASSQTGGVEQFF. Together with reference TRBV2 and TRBJ2-1, the CDR3 gives the full variable domain: EPEVTQTPSHQVTQMGQEVILRCVPISNHLYFYWYRQILGQKVEFLVSFYNNEISEKSEIFDDQFSVERPDGSNFTLKIRSTKLEDSAMYFCASSQTGGVEQFFGPGTRLTVL.